The 31 T cell receptor beta chains presented below share a single source sample, sequenced in a study of radiation and T cells in renal cell carcinoma. As to time point: blood 2 weeks post-SBRT. Noted treatment: 15 Gy SBRT to primary tumor, nephrectomy 4 weeks later. Sequenced by immunoSEQ multiplex PCR; TCRdb stores in-frame clones only, minus some. The profile shows under 150,000 clones, 75% to 85% of them singletons. Sequenced material: blood, taken from a patient whose treatment included radiotherapy and nephrectomy. Receptor source: a woman aged 55-69 years with renal cell carcinoma.

The genes are TRBV2 and TRBJ2-5; 10 bases match TRBD2. CDR1 SNHLY and CDR2 FYNNEI come from the germline V gene. CDR3 length: 15 residues. V was pared by 4 bases and J by 2 bases, with 4 bases of the junction left unmatched. The DNA for the CDR3 is TGTGCCAGCAGTGCCTCTAGCGGGGGTCAAGAGACCCAGTACTTC. This sequence encodes CASSASSGGQETQYF.

The chain is built from TRBV2 and TRBJ1-2, with 7 bases identical to TRBD1. J lost 8 bases, V lost 7 bases, and 10 bases had no gene match. The germline V gene has CDR1 SNHLY and CDR2 FYNNEI. The CDR3 length is 13 residues. The CDR3 DNA is TGTGCCAGCACCACCGGGACAGTTTTAGGCTACACCTTC. Encoded protein: CASTTGTVLGYTF. The full variable domain, rest sourced from reference TRBV2 and TRBJ1-2, is EPEVTQTPSHQVTQMGQEVILRCVPISNHLYFYWYRQILGQKVEFLVSFYNNEISEKSEIFDDQFSVERPDGSNFTLKIRSTKLEDSAMYFCASTTGTVLGYTFGSGTRLTVV.

V is TRBV7-6 and J is TRBJ2-3; possibly TRBD1 for D (5 bases). Between the trimmed V and J ends, which lost 0 bases and 8 bases, there was a span of 12 bases. In germline, CDR1 is SGHVS, CDR2 FNYEAQ. The CDR3 has 14 residues. CDR3 bases: TGTGCCAGCAGCTTAGCGGACCTGCAGGGTACGCAGTATTTT. As protein: CASSLADLQGTQYF. Together with reference TRBV7-6 and TRBJ2-3, the CDR3 gives the full variable domain: GAGVSQSPRYKVTKRGQDVALRCDPISGHVSLYWYRQALGQGPEFLTYFNYEAQQDKSGLPNDRFSAERPEGSISTLTIQRTEQRDSAMYRCASSLADLQGTQYFGPGTRLTVL.

This sequence joins TRBV19 and TRBJ1-5; D unresolved. Germline-derived CDR1 and CDR2 are LNHDA and SQIVND (reference sequence). The V end lost 7 bases, the J end lost 2 bases, and 9 bases lay between the germline ends. The CDR3 runs 13 residues. CDR3 amino acids: CASKAGGNQPQHF. CDR3 DNA: TGTGCCAGTAAGGCAGGCGGCAATCAGCCCCAGCATTTT.

A remark on this clone: This same CDR3 is encoded by further DNA sequences in the sample. The gene calls are TRBV9 and TRBJ2-3, with D perhaps matching TRBD2 (6 bases). Germline CDR1 is SGDLS and CDR2 is YYNGEE. The germline V and J ends were trimmed by 0 bases and 3 bases, with 11 bases remaining between them. The CDR3 is 15 residues long. CDR3 nucleotide sequence: TGTGCCAGCAGCGTAGTGAGGGGAGGAACAGATACGCAGTATTTT. Translating it yields CASSVVRGGTDTQYF. Drawing the rest from reference TRBV9 and TRBJ2-3, the complete variable domain is DSGVTQTPKHLITATGQRVTLRCSPRSGDLSVYWYQQSLDQGLQFLIQYYNGEERAKGNILERFSAQQFPDLHSELNLSSLELGDSALYFCASSVVRGGTDTQYFGPGTRLTVL.

The rearrangement links TRBV5-8 to TRBJ2-7, with TRBD2 matching over 15 bases. The CDR3 covers 15 residues. Germline values: CDR1 SGHTS, CDR2 YDEGEE. J was trimmed by 4 bases and V by 3 bases; bases with no gene match: 2. The chain's CDR3 is CASSSGLAGGYEQYF. CDR3 nucleotide sequence: TGTGCCAGCAGCTCGGGACTAGCGGGGGGTTACGAGCAGTACTTC.

The chain links TRBV5-1 to TRBJ1-1, with D tentatively TRBD1 (5 bases). Germline-derived CDR1 and CDR2 are SGHRS and YFSETQ. V was clipped by 5 bases and J by 1 base, with 15 bases between them. The CDR3 totals 15 residues. The CDR3 region is CASRVAWGTNTEAFF. CDR3 nucleotide sequence: TGCGCCAGCAGGGTGGCGTGGGGGACGAACACTGAAGCTTTCTTT. Filled out from reference TRBV5-1 and TRBJ1-1, the complete variable domain reads KAGVTQTPRYLIKTRGQQVTLSCSPISGHRSVSWYQQTPGQGLQFLFEYFSETQRNKGNFPGRFSGRQFSNSRSEMNVSTLELGDSALYLCASRVAWGTNTEAFFGQGTRLTVV.

This chain links TRBV15 with TRBJ2-7; D is ambiguous. Trimming took off 0 bases at V and 3 bases at J, with 9 bases between the two ends. Per germline, CDR1 LNHNV and CDR2 YYDKDF (reference sequence). This CDR3 comprises 14 residues. The CDR3 DNA is TGTGCCACCAGCAGAGATATGTCGGGCTACGAGCAGTACTTC. Encoded protein: CATSRDMSGYEQYF.

This clone has a single count. This chain uses TRBV7-2 with TRBJ2-7, with D perhaps TRBD2 (5 bases). Germline CDR1 is SGHTA and CDR2 is FQGNSA. CDR3 length equals 15 residues. V was trimmed by 3 bases and J by 0 bases, leaving 12 bases between them. The CDR3 bases are TGTGCCAGCAGCTTGAACCCCGGGATCTCCTACGAGCAGTACTTC. It codes for CASSLNPGISYEQYF.

Only one count was recorded for this clone. The rearrangement uses TRBV6-1 and TRBJ1-5; D is undetermined. Trimming cost V 0 bases and J 3 bases, with 3 bases left between them. Germline V gene data show CDR1 as MNHNS and CDR2 as SASEGT. CDR3 size: 13 residues. CDR3 sequence reads: CASSEANNQPQHF. DNA for the CDR3: TGTGCCAGCAGTGAAGCGAACAATCAGCCCCAGCATTTT.

V is TRBV6-6 and J is TRBJ1-2; TRBD1 matches at 7 bases. V lost 7 bases to trimming and J lost 5 bases; unmatched junction nucleotides: 16. The CDR3 spans 16 residues. Germline CDR1 and CDR2: MNHNY and SVGAGI (reference sequence). CDR3 coding DNA: TGTGCCAGCATCTTAGGGGGACGACAGGGTTGGTATGGCTACACCTTC. Protein sequence: CASILGGRQGWYGYTF.

This rearrangement joins TRBV29-1 to TRBJ2-1, with 14 bases matching TRBD2. The V gene end was trimmed by 5 bases and the J gene end by 7 bases; junction bases not matched to a gene: 1. Germline CDR1 reads SQVTM; CDR2 reads ANQGSEA. The CDR3 totals 13 residues. CDR3: CSVRTSGGNEQFF. The CDR3 bases are TGCAGCGTTCGGACTAGCGGGGGGAATGAGCAGTTCTTC.

This chain joins TRBV30 and TRBJ2-7; the match to TRBD1 covers 12 bases. This CDR3 comprises 12 residues. Germline assignment: CDR1 GTSNPN and CDR2 SVGIG (reference sequence). CDR3 sequence (DNA): TGTGCATCGGGACAGGGGGCTAGAGAGCAGTACTTC. This sequence encodes CASGQGAREQYF.

The chain couples TRBV5-4 to TRBJ2-7, with no clear D. This CDR3 is built from 15 residues. Trimming removed 3 bases from V and 1 base from J, with 14 bases in between. Germline V gives CDR1 SGHNT, CDR2 YYREEE (reference sequence). CDR3 DNA: TGTGCCAGCAGCTCAGCAAGCCACGGTTCCTACGAGCAGTACTTC. It yields the protein CASSSASHGSYEQYF.

V and J are TRBV5-1 and TRBJ1-2; TRBD1 matches at 7 bases. V lost 0 bases, J lost 6 bases, and 8 bases stayed unmatched. Germline lookup yields CDR1 SGHRS and CDR2 YFSETQ. The CDR3 covers 15 residues. CDR3 DNA: TGCGCCAGCAGCTTGGCACAGGGGAGTTTGGATGGCTACACCTTC. It specifies CASSLAQGSLDGYTF.

The chain couples TRBV6-5 to TRBJ1-5; 9 bases agree with TRBD1. CDR1 is MNHEY, CDR2 SVGAGI, per germline. The CDR3 sequence is 15 residues long. The ends lost 6 bases at V and 6 bases at J; junction bases unmatched: 9. The CDR3 DNA reads as TGTGCCAGCAGCCGAGACAGGGGGGAGGCTCAGCCCCAGCATTTT. Protein product: CASSRDRGEAQPQHF.

V gene TRBV19 combines with J gene TRBJ2-1, with 9 bases matching TRBD2. CDR1 is LNHDA and CDR2 is SQIVND in the germline V gene (reference sequence). V was clipped by 10 bases and J by 9 bases; unmatched bases: 13. The CDR3 extends over 14 amino acids. CDR3 sequence reads: CATSSAGGQGEQFF. The CDR3 DNA reads TGTGCCACTTCCTCCGCGGGAGGGCAGGGTGAGCAGTTCTTC.

The gene calls are TRBV6-4 and TRBJ2-5, with 8 bases fitting TRBD1. J lost 7 bases, V lost 11 bases, and 9 bases had no gene match. The CDR3 consists of 12 residues. Per the germline V gene, CDR1 is MRHNA and CDR2 is SNTAGT. DNA for the CDR3: TGTGCCTCTCACGACAGGGGAGGGACCCAGTACTTC. Amino acid sequence: CASHDRGGTQYF.

The J gene is TRBJ2-1, the V gene TRBV7-3; TRBD2 aligns across 8 bases. The length of the CDR3 is 15 residues. Germline CDR1 SGHTA, CDR2 FQGTGA. Trimming at V came to 2 bases and at J to 8 bases, leaving 8 bases not matched to a gene. The chain's CDR3 is CASSLALAGAHEQFF. The CDR3, as DNA: TGTGCCAGCAGCTTAGCTCTAGCGGGCGCCCATGAGCAGTTCTTC.

CDR3 protein: CASSPHRAGPYEQYF. The CDR3 DNA sequence: TGTGCCAGTAGTCCACACCGGGCAGGCCCCTACGAGCAGTACTTC. V usage is TRBV19 and J usage is TRBJ2-7; D not resolved. Trimming took 5 bases from V and 2 from J, leaving 16 bases between them. Germline CDR1 LNHDA, CDR2 SQIVND (reference sequence). This CDR3 contains 15 residues.

The chain is built from TRBV28 and TRBJ1-1; 8 nucleotides line up with TRBD1. V lost 2 bases to trimming and J lost 4 bases; unmatched junction nucleotides: 6. Germline values: CDR1 MDHEN, CDR2 SYDVKM. CDR3 length: 15 amino acids. The CDR3 coding sequence is TGTGCCAGCAGTTTACAGGGGGCCCTTAGCACTGAAGCTTTCTTT. It encodes CASSLQGALSTEAFF.

This clone was picked up a small number of times. CDR3 coding DNA: TGTGCCAGCAGCCCCCAGCGGGGGACGGGAGATACGCAGTATTTT. It codes for CASSPQRGTGDTQYF. The rearrangement links TRBV2 to TRBJ2-3; 8 bases are shared with TRBD2. The germline gives CDR1 SNHLY, CDR2 FYNNEI. The CDR3 is 15 amino acids. The junction had 10 bases not matched to a gene; V was cut back by 6 bases and J by 5 bases.

DNA of the CDR3: TGTGCCAGCAGACACTCAGGAGAAGAGACCCAGTACTTC. Translation gives CASRHSGEETQYF. The chain couples TRBV6-1 to TRBJ2-5; D uncertain. Germline V gives CDR1 MNHNS, CDR2 SASEGT. V lost 6 bases and J lost 3, with 11 bases in between. This CDR3 is 13 amino acids long.

In DNA form, the CDR3 reads TGTGCCATCAGTCATGCGGGGGCCTCCCGGGGCTATGGCTACACCTTC. Encoded protein: CAISHAGASRGYGYTF. This chain links TRBV10-3 with TRBJ1-2, with TRBD1 as a possible D gene (6 bases). The CDR3 has 16 amino acids. Germline V lookup: CDR1 ENHRY, CDR2 SYGVKD. Trimming took off 5 bases at V and 4 bases at J, with 20 bases between the two ends.

The sample holds a few counts of this clone. The chain employs TRBV6-4 and TRBJ1-4; 7 positions match TRBD1. Trimming cost V 6 bases and J 8 bases; bases outside gene matches: 6. The germline CDR1 and CDR2 sequences are MRHNA and SNTAGT. The CDR3 is 13 amino acids. The CDR3 sequence is CASSRDSGEKLFF. In DNA, the CDR3 is TGTGCCAGCAGCCGGGACAGTGGCGAAAAACTGTTTTTT.

This rearrangement joins TRBV27 to TRBJ1-1, with D unclear. V was cut by 3 bases and J by 8 bases, with 13 bases left in between. The CDR3 spans 13 residues. Per germline, CDR1 MNHEY and CDR2 SMNVEV (reference sequence). CDR3 sequence reads: CASSFDPRVEAFF. CDR3 sequence (DNA): TGTGCCAGCAGTTTCGACCCCAGAGTCGAAGCTTTCTTT.

The V gene is TRBV28, the J gene TRBJ1-2, with D perhaps matching TRBD1 (6 bases). The CDR3 covers 15 residues. Germline CDR1 and CDR2: MDHEN and SYDVKM. Trimming shortened V by 3 bases and J by 1 base, and 12 bases separated the two germline ends. The chain's CDR3 is CASSLGGALNYGYTF. DNA of the CDR3: TGTGCCAGCAGTTTGGGGGGGGCGCTTAACTATGGCTACACCTTC.

The chain combines TRBV28 with TRBJ2-7; tentatively, D is TRBD2 (6 bases). V was pared by 8 bases and J by 0 bases, with 20 bases between. Germline assignment: CDR1 MDHEN and CDR2 SYDVKM. This CDR3 comprises 16 residues. CDR3 nucleotides: TGTGCCAGCTATTCTGTACGGGACTTATCCTCCTACGAGCAGTACTTC. Amino acid sequence: CASYSVRDLSSYEQYF.

The V call is TRBV2, the J call TRBJ2-7, with D unclear. The V gene's germline CDR1 is SNHLY and CDR2 FYNNEI. V lost 6 bases to trimming and J lost 3 bases, with 15 bases between them. The CDR3 is 14 amino acids. CDR3 sequence: CASRTSASLYEQYF. For the CDR3, the DNA is TGTGCCAGCAGGACCAGTGCGAGCCTCTACGAGCAGTACTTC. The full variable domain, in which reference TRBV2 and TRBJ2-7 provide the parts outside the CDR3, is EPEVTQTPSHQVTQMGQEVILRCVPISNHLYFYWYRQILGQKVEFLVSFYNNEISEKSEIFDDQFSVERPDGSNFTLKIRSTKLEDSAMYFCASRTSASLYEQYFGPGTRLTVT.

J is TRBJ1-1 and V is TRBV29-1, with TRBD1 matching over 9 bases. This CDR3 has 15 amino acids. CDR1 is SQVTM and CDR2 is ANQGSEA in the germline V gene. Germline trimming cut 6 bases from V and 1 base from J; bases unmatched to any gene: 9. CDR3 DNA sequence: TGCAGCGTCTCGGGACAGGGTGGGAGGAACACTGAAGCTTTCTTT. Its translation is CSVSGQGGRNTEAFF.

The chain uses TRBV4-2 and TRBJ1-2; TRBD1 matches at 8 bases. Germline V gene lookup returns CDR1 LGHNA and CDR2 YNFKEQ. The CDR3 is 16 amino acids. The V segment lost 5 bases and the J segment 0 bases; nucleotides outside the gene matches: 8. Here the CDR3 DNA reads TGTGCCAGCAGCTTCGGACCGGGACAGGCTAACTATGGCTACACCTTC. Translating gives CASSFGPGQANYGYTF.